There are a few counts of the clone carrying this TCR beta chain. Its antigen is still unknown. The sample originates from a study of long-term antiretroviral therapy in people with HIV. Study-wide points: CDR3 lengths in HIV samples spanned a narrower range than controls.

The V end was cut by 7 bases, the J end by 3 bases, with 15 bases between. CDR1 is WSHSY, CDR2 SAAADI, per germline. The CDR3 covers 14 residues. Specimens carried 1-10 million cryopreserved PBMC before DNA extraction. With survey level as its setting, the immunoSEQ assay was v3.0. The table came from immunoSEQ multiplex PCR; TCRdb's copy has only in-frame clones and leaves some out. The data show over 20,000 clones, 85% seen once. The TCR originated in a man aged 35-49 years with HIV. This sequence joins TRBV10-2 and TRBJ1-2; possible D gene TRBD1, 5 bases. Sequencing was performed on unsorted PBMCs, taken 1.6 years after starting antiretroviral therapy. The CDR3 spells CASMRKGMDYGYTF. In DNA, the CDR3 is TGCGCCAGCATGAGGAAGGGGATGGACTATGGCTACACCTTC.